This T cell receptor beta chain comes out of a study of blood T cell repertoires in COVID-19. Across the whole study: The United States, Italy and Spain were the sources of the acute and convalescent COVID-19 samples. Nucleic acid was either cDNA or gDNA, and it came from T cells, B-cell-depleted T cells, or PBMCs.

In the study's own analysis: Reference gene primer amplification yielded estimated nucleated cell counts. Here immunoSEQ multiplex PCR was the method, and the copy in TCRdb shows in-frame clones only, minus some. The V and J calls and clone size are taken from that table; D and trimming were inferred from the DNA. This table has about 230,000 clones, approximately 85% appearing once. J was trimmed by 8 bases and V by 0 bases; bases with no gene match: 6. In germline, CDR1 is SGHDT, CDR2 YYEEEE. This CDR3 is built from 16 residues. The sequenced sample was peripheral blood. The TCR originated in a man aged 45-65 years with COVID-19, enrolled during active disease. This rearrangement joins TRBV5-6 to TRBJ1-4; 11 nucleotides agree with TRBD1. The DNA of the CDR3 is TGTGCCAGCAGCTTGGGTTGGACAGGGGGCTTCGAAAAACTGTTTTTT. Translated: CASSLGWTGGFEKLFF. Full variable domain (rest looked up from reference TRBV5-6 and TRBJ1-4): DAGVTQSPTHLIKTRGQQVTLRCSPKSGHDTVSWYQQALGQGPQFIFQYYEEEERQRGNFPDRFSGHQFPNYSSELNVNALLLGDSALYLCASSLGWTGGFEKLFFGSGTQLSVL.